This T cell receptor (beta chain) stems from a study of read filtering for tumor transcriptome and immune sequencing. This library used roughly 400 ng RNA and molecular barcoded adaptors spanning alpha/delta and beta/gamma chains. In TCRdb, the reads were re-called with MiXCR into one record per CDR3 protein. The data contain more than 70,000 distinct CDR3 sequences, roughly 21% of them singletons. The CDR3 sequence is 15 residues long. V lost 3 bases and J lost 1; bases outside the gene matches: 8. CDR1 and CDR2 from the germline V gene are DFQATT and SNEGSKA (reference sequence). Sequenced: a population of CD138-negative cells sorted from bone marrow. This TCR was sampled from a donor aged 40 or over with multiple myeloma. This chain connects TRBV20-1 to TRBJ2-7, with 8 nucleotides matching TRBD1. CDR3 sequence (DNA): TGCAGTGCTAGGAAACCGGGACAGGCTTCCTACGAGCAGTACTTC. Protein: CSARKPGQASYEQYF.